This T cell receptor (beta chain) was sequenced in a study of lymphopenia after photon versus proton radiotherapy. General study findings and limits: Photon-treated patients lost naive T cells and TCR diversity; proton-treated stayed stable. Authors raise, but do not show, better survival with proton therapy. A bigger post-nadir fall in TCR diversity correlated inversely with survival time in deceased patients. After lymphocyte nadir, photon-treated repertoires showed oligoclonal expansion, especially CD8+ Temra.

Only a few counts were recorded for this clone. The target antigen is unknown. Sequencing used immunoSEQ multiplex PCR; TCRdb keeps in-frame clones, though not all of them. The sample has some 170,000 clones, about 85% seen once; the top ten hold around 5.1%. This sequence was found in a man aged 45-65 years with gastric cancer. The specimen was peripheral blood, collected from a patient treated with photon-based radiotherapy.

The DNA for the CDR3 is TGTGCCAGCAGAAGACAGGGAGGGCAGCCCCAGCATTTT. Its protein is CASRRQGGQPQHF. The rearrangement joins TRBV2 to TRBJ1-5, with 7 bases matching TRBD1. This CDR3 has 13 amino acids. With V trimmed by 6 bases and J by 7 bases, 6 bases remained unmatched. The V gene's germline CDR1 is SNHLY and CDR2 FYNNEI.